The 2 T cell receptor beta chains below all came from one sample that was sequenced in a study of shared clonotypes between healthy human individuals. Sequencing used immunoSEQ multiplex PCR; TCRdb keeps in-frame clones, though not all of them. The sample has some 1,600,000 clones, 95% to 99% seen once. The sample comprised naive CD4+ T cells sorted from blood. The sample's subset: CD45RA+ positively selected. The receptors come from a man aged 30 to 45 in good health.

The chain has TRBV2 and TRBJ2-7; D remains unclear. The CDR3 sequence is 14 residues long. Trimming pared 7 bases from V and 3 bases from J, leaving 16 bases between. Germline lookup yields CDR1 SNHLY and CDR2 FYNNEI. The CDR3 protein is CASTPDLTGYEQYF. CDR3 DNA: TGTGCCAGCACCCCCGACTTAACCGGCTACGAGCAGTACTTC.

This chain uses TRBV28 with TRBJ1-1; TRBD1 matches at 9 bases. The germline gives CDR1 MDHEN, CDR2 SYDVKM. The V segment lost 2 bases and the J segment 11 bases; nucleotides outside the gene matches: 15. The CDR3 length is 16 residues. CDR3 DNA: TGTGCCAGCAGTTTAGATCCGGGACAGGGTAACCTGCCGGCTTTCTTT. This translates into CASSLDPGQGNLPAFF.